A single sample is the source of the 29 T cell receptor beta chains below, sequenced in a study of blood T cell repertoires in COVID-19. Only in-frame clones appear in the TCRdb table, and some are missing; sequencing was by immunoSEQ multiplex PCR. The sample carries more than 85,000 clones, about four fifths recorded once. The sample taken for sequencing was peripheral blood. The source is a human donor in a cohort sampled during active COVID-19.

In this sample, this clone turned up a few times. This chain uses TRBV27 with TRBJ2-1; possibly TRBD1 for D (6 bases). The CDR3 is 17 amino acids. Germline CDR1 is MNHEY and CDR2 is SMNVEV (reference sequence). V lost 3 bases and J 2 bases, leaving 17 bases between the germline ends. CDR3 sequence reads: CASSFVYGQGPYNEQFF. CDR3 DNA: TGTGCCAGCAGTTTCGTTTACGGGCAGGGGCCCTACAATGAGCAGTTCTTC.

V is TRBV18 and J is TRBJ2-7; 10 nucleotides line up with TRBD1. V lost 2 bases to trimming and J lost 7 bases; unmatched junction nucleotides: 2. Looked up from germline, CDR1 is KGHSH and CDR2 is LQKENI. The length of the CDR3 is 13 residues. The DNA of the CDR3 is TGTGCCAGCTCACCAGGGACAGGGGAAGAGCAGTACTTC. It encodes CASSPGTGEEQYF. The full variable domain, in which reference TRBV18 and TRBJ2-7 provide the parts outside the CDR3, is NAGVMQNPRHLVRRRGQEARLRCSPMKGHSHVYWYRQLPEEGLKFMVYLQKENIIDESGMPKERFSAEFPKEGPSILRIQQVVRGDSAAYFCASSPGTGEEQYFGPGTRLTVT.

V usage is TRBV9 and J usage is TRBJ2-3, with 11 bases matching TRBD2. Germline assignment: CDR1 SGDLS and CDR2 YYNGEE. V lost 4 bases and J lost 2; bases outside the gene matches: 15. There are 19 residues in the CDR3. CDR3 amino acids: CASSPGRLAGGLLTDTQYF. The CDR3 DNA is TGTGCCAGCAGCCCCGGGAGGCTAGCGGGGGGACTGCTCACAGATACGCAGTATTTT. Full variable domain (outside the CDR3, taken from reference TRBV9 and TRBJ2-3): DSGVTQTPKHLITATGQRVTLRCSPRSGDLSVYWYQQSLDQGLQFLIQYYNGEERAKGNILERFSAQQFPDLHSELNLSSLELGDSALYFCASSPGRLAGGLLTDTQYFGPGTRLTVL.

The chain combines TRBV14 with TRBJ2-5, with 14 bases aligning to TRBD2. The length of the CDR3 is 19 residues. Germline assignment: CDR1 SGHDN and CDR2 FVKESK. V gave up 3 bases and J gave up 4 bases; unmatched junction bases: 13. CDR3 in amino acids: CASSQKPPGLAGGRETQYF. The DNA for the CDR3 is TGTGCCAGCAGCCAGAAGCCCCCCGGACTAGCGGGGGGACGAGAGACCCAGTACTTC.

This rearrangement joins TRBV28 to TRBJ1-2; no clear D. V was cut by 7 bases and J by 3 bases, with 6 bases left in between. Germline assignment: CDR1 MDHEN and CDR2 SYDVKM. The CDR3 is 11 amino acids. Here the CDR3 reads CASISDYGYTF. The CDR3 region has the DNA TGTGCCAGCATTTCGGACTATGGCTACACCTTC.

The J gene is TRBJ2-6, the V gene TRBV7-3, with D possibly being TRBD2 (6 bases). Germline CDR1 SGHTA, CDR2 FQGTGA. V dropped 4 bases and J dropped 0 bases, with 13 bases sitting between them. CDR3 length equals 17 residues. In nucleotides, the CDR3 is TGTGCCAGCAGCTCGCGGGGCGGCATCTCTGGGGCCAACGTCCTGACTTTC. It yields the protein CASSSRGGISGANVLTF.

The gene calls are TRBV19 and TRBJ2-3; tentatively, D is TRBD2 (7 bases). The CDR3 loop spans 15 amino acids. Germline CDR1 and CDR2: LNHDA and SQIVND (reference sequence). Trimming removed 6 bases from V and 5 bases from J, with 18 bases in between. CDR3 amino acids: CASRGGAASEDTQYF. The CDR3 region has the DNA TGTGCCAGTAGAGGGGGGGCGGCCAGTGAAGATACGCAGTATTTT.

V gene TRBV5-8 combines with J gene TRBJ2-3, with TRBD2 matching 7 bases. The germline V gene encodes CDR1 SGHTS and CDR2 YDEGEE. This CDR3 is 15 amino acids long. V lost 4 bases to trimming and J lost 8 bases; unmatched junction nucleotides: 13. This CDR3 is CASSLRGSDISTQYF. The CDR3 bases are TGTGCCAGCAGCCTGCGGGGGTCGGACATCTCTACGCAGTATTTT.

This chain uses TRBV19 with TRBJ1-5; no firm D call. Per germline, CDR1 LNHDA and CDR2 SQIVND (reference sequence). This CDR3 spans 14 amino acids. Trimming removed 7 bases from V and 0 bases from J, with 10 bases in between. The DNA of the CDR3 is TGTGCCAGTAAGTTGACATATAGCAATCAGCCCCAGCATTTT. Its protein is CASKLTYSNQPQHF.

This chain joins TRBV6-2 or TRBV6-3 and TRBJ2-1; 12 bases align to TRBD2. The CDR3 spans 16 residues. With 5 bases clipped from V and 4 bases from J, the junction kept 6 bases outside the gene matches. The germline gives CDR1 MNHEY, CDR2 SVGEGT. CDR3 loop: CASSTGLAGPYNEQFF. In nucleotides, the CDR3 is TGTGCCAGCAGTACTGGACTAGCGGGGCCATACAATGAGCAGTTCTTC.

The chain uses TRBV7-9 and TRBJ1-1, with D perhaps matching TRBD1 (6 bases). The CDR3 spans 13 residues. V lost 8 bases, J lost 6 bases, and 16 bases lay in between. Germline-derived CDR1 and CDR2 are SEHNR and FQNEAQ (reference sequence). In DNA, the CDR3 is TGTGCCAGCCGGGCCCTTGACAGGTCTGAAGCTTTCTTT. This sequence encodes CASRALDRSEAFF.

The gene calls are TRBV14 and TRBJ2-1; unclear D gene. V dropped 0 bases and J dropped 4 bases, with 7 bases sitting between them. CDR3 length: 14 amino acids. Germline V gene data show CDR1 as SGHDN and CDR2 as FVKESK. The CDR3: CASSQESHYNEQFF. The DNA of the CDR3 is TGTGCCAGCAGCCAAGAATCACATTACAATGAGCAGTTCTTC. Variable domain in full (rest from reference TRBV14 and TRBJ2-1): EAGVTQFPSHSVIEKGQTVTLRCDPISGHDNLYWYRRVMGKEIKFLLHFVKESKQDESGMPNNRFLAERTGGTYSTLKVQPAELEDSGVYFCASSQESHYNEQFFGPGTRLTVL.

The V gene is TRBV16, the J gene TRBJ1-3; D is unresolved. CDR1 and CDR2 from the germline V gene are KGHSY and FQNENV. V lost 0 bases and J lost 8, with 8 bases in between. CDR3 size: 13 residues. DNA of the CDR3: TGTGCCAGCAGCCAATCCAGGTGGGACACCATATATTTT. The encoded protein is CASSQSRWDTIYF. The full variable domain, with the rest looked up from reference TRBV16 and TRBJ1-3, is GEEVAQTPKHLVRGEGQKAKLYCAPIKGHSYVFWYQQVLKNEFKFLISFQNENVFDETGMPKERFSAKCLPNSPCSLEIQATKLEDSAVYFCASSQSRWDTIYFGEGSWLTVV.

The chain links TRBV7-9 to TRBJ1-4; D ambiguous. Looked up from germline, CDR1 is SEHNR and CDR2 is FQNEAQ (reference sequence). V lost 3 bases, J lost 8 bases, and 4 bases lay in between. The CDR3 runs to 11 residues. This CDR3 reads CASSLREKLFF. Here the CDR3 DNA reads TGTGCCAGCAGCTTGCGGGAAAAACTGTTTTTT.

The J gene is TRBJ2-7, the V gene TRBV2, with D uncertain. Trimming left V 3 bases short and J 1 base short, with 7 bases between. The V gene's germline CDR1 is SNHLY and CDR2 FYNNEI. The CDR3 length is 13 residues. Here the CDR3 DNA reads TGTGCCAGCAGTGACGTACAGTCCTACGAGCAGTACTTC. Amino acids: CASSDVQSYEQYF.

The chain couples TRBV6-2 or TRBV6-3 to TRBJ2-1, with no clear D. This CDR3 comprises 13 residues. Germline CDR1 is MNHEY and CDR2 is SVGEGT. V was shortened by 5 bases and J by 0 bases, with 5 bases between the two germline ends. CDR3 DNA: TGTGCCAGCAGTAAGAGCTCCTACAATGAGCAGTTCTTC. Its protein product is CASSKSSYNEQFF.

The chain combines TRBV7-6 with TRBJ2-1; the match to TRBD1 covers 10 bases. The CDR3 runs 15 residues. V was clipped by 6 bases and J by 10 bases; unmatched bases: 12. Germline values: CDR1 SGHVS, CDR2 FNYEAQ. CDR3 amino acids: CASSKRGQGQGEQFF. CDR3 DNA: TGTGCCAGCAGTAAAAGGGGACAGGGGCAGGGAGAGCAGTTCTTC.

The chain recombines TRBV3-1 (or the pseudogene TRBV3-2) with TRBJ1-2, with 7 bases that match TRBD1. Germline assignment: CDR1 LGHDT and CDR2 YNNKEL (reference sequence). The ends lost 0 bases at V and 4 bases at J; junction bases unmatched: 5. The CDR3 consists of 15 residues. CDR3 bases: TGTGCCAGCAGCCAAGAATTGACAGGGAGCTATGGCTACACCTTC. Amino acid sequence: CASSQELTGSYGYTF.

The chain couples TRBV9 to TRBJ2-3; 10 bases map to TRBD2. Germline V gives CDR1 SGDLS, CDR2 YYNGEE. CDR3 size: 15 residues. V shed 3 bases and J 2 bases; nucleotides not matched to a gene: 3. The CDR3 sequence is CASSAGLADTDTQYF. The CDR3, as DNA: TGTGCCAGCAGCGCAGGACTAGCGGACACAGATACGCAGTATTTT.

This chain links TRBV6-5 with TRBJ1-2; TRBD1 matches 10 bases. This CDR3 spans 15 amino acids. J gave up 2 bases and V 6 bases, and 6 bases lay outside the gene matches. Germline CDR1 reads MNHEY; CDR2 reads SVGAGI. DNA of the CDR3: TGTGCCAGCAGACTGACAGGGGGCACGAACTATGGCTACACCTTC. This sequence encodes CASRLTGGTNYGYTF.

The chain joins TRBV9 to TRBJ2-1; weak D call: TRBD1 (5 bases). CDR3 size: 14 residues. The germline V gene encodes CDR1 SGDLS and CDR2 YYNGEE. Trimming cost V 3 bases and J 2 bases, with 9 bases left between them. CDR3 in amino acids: CASSAEGAYNEQFF. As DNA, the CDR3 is TGTGCCAGCAGCGCCGAAGGGGCCTACAATGAGCAGTTCTTC.

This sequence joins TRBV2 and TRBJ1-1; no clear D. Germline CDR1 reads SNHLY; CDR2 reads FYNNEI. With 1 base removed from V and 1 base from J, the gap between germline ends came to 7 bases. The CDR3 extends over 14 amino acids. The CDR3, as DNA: TGTGCCAGCAGTGAAGGGCGGAGGAACACTGAAGCTTTCTTT. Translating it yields CASSEGRRNTEAFF.

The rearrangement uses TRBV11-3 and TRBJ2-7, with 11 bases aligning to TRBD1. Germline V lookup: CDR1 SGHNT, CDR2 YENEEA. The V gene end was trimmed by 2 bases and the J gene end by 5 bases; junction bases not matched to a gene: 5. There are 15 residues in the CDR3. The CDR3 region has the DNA TGTGCCAGCAGCTTAATGGGACAGGGGGACCACGAGCAGTACTTC. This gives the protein CASSLMGQGDHEQYF.

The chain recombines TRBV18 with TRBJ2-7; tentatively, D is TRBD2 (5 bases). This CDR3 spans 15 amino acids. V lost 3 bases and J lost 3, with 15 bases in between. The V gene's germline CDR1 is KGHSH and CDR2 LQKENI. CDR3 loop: CASSPREGAVYEQYF. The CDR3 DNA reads TGTGCCAGCTCACCGAGGGAAGGTGCGGTCTACGAGCAGTACTTC.

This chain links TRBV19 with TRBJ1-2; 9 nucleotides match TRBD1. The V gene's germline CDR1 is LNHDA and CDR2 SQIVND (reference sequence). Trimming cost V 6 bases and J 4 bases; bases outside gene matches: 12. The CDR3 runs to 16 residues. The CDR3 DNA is TGTGCCAGTAGACCTTGGGGACAGGGTGATTTCTATGGCTACACCTTC. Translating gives CASRPWGQGDFYGYTF.

In DNA form, the CDR3 reads TGTGCCAGCAGGGGACAGATGAACACTGAAGCTTTCTTT. It translates to CASRGQMNTEAFF. This rearrangement joins TRBV14 to TRBJ1-1, with 7 nucleotides matching TRBD1. The CDR3 length is 13 residues. Germline V gives CDR1 SGHDN, CDR2 FVKESK. Trimming at V came to 6 bases and at J to 0 bases, leaving 1 base not matched to a gene. Using reference TRBV14 and TRBJ1-1 for the parts outside the CDR3, the full variable domain is EAGVTQFPSHSVIEKGQTVTLRCDPISGHDNLYWYRRVMGKEIKFLLHFVKESKQDESGMPNNRFLAERTGGTYSTLKVQPAELEDSGVYFCASRGQMNTEAFFGQGTRLTVV.

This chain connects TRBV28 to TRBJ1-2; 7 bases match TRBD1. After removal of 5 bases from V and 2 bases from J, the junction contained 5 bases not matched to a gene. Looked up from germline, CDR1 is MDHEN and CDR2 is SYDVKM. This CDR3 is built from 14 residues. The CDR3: CASSEPGGNYGYTF. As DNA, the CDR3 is TGTGCCAGCAGTGAACCAGGGGGAAACTATGGCTACACCTTC.

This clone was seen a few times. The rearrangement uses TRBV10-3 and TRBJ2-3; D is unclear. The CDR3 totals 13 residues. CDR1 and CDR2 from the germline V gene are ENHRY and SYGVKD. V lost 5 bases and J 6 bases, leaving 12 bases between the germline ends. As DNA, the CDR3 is TGTGCCATCAGTCGCTCCCTAAGTGATACGCAGTATTTT. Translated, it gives CAISRSLSDTQYF.

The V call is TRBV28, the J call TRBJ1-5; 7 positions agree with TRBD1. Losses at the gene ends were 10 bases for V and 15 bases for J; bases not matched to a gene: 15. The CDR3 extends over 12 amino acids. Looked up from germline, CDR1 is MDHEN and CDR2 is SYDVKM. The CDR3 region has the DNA TGTGCCACCGAAACCCGCCGGGACAGCCCGCATTTT. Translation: CATETRRDSPHF.